Listed here are 7 T cell receptor beta chains from one sample, sequenced in a study of T cell changes during pregnancy in multiple sclerosis. TCRdb keeps only in-frame clones here, not all; method: immunoSEQ multiplex PCR. The sample has about 98,000 clones; roughly 94% are singletons. The sample was peripheral blood, taken after pregnancy. These receptors all come from a female donor in good health, enrolled as a control in a pregnancy study.

V gene TRBV10-2 combines with J gene TRBJ2-3, with 7 positions matching TRBD2. After removal of 3 bases from V and 7 bases from J, the junction contained 7 bases not matched to a gene. The germline gives CDR1 WSHSY, CDR2 SAAADI. The CDR3 length is 14 residues. As DNA, the CDR3 is TGCGCCAGCAGTGAAGGACTAGACTATAATACGCAGTATTTT. Protein product: CASSEGLDYNTQYF.

V usage is TRBV2 and J usage is TRBJ2-7, with TRBD1 matching over 7 bases. The CDR3 spans 14 residues. Germline CDR1 SNHLY, CDR2 FYNNEI. V lost 6 bases to trimming and J lost 6 bases; unmatched junction nucleotides: 11. The CDR3 sequence is CASSRDSAGGEQYF. As DNA, the CDR3 is TGTGCCAGCAGCCGAGACTCGGCAGGGGGCGAGCAGTACTTC.

The chain recombines TRBV4-2 with TRBJ2-2; 7 positions agree with TRBD2. Germline CDR1 LGHNA, CDR2 YNFKEQ. This CDR3 region has 15 residues. V lost 1 base, J lost 1 base, and 0 bases stayed unmatched. The CDR3 DNA sequence: TGTGCCAGCAGCCAAGGCGGGAGGAACACCGGGGAGCTGTTTTTT. It encodes CASSQGGRNTGELFF.

The rearrangement links TRBV6-5 to TRBJ2-7; D is unresolved. Per the germline V gene, CDR1 is MNHEY and CDR2 is SVGAGI. The CDR3 is 15 amino acids. Between the trimmed V and J ends, which lost 0 bases and 0 bases, there was a span of 9 bases. This chain's CDR3 is CASSYSSGSSYEQYF. CDR3 nucleotide sequence: TGTGCCAGCAGTTACTCGTCGGGTAGCTCCTACGAGCAGTACTTC.

The chain employs TRBV28 and TRBJ2-7, with 11 positions matching TRBD2. Germline lookup yields CDR1 MDHEN and CDR2 SYDVKM. This CDR3 spans 12 amino acids. Trimming took 8 bases from V and 4 from J; bases not matched to a gene: 1. This chain's CDR3 is CASWTSGYEQYF. DNA of the CDR3: TGTGCCAGCTGGACTAGCGGGTACGAGCAGTACTTC.

This clone was detected once. The chain couples TRBV6-6 to TRBJ2-7, with 11 positions matching TRBD2. The CDR3 runs 15 residues. V gave up 6 bases and J gave up 4 bases; unmatched junction bases: 8. Per germline, CDR1 MNHNY and CDR2 SVGAGI (reference sequence). For the CDR3, the DNA is TGTGCCAGCAGCCGCCCTGGGACTAGCGGATACGAGCAGTACTTC. Protein: CASSRPGTSGYEQYF.

This sequence joins TRBV7-9 and TRBJ2-1; 13 bases are shared with TRBD2. CDR3 length: 15 residues. Trimming took 2 bases from V and 12 from J; bases not matched to a gene: 7. Germline lookup yields CDR1 SEHNR and CDR2 FQNEAQ (reference sequence). As DNA, the CDR3 is TGTGCCAGCAGCTTATGGACTAGCGGGAGTAGCGGGCAGTTCTTC. Protein sequence: CASSLWTSGSSGQFF.